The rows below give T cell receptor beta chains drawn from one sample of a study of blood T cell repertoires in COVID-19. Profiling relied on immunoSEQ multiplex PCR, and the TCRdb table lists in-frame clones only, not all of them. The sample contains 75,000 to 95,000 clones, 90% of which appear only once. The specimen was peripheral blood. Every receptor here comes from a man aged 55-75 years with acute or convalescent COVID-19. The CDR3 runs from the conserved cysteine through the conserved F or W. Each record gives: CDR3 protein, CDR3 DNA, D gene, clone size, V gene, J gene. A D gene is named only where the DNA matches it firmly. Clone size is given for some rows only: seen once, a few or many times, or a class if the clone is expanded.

CDR3: CASSPSGGEVYGYTF
DNA: TGTGCCAGCAGTCCAAGCGGGGGGGAGGTCTATGGCTACACCTTC
D: .
size: .
V: TRBV27
J: TRBJ1-2

CDR3: CAISQGASTDTQYF
DNA: TGTGCCATATCACAGGGGGCTTCCACAGATACGCAGTATTTT
D: TRBD1
size: .
V: TRBV10-3
J: TRBJ2-3

CDR3: CSVFGQGAVGGYTF
DNA: TGCAGCGTTTTCGGACAGGGGGCGGTCGGTGGCTACACCTTC
D: TRBD1
size: .
V: TRBV29-1
J: TRBJ1-2

CDR3: CASSPSQGMIYGYTF
DNA: TGTGCCAGCAGCCCGAGCCAGGGGATGATCTATGGCTACACCTTC
D: .
size: .
V: TRBV7-9
J: TRBJ1-2

CDR3: CASSLRAGYYGYTF
DNA: TGTGCCAGCAGTTTACGGGCAGGGTACTATGGCTACACCTTC
D: .
size: .
V: TRBV28
J: TRBJ1-2

CDR3: CASSAPGVRETQYF
DNA: TGTGCCAGCAGTGCCCCAGGGGTTAGGGAGACCCAGTACTTC
D: .
size: .
V: TRBV28
J: TRBJ2-5

CDR3: CAWKGHMNTEAFF
DNA: TGTGCCTGGAAGGGACACATGAACACTGAAGCTTTCTTT
D: .
size: .
V: TRBV30
J: TRBJ1-1

CDR3: CASTGDRGGGGYTF
DNA: TGTGCCAGCACCGGGGACAGGGGGGGCGGAGGCTACACCTTC
D: TRBD1
size: once
V: TRBV6-5
J: TRBJ1-2

CDR3: CASSRTSGTQETQYF
DNA: TGCGCCAGCAGCCGGACTAGCGGGACACAAGAGACCCAGTACTTC
D: TRBD2
size: .
V: TRBV4-1
J: TRBJ2-5

CDR3: CASSVTGIGQPQHF
DNA: TGTGCCAGCAGCGTGACAGGGATTGGGCAGCCCCAGCATTTT
D: TRBD1
size: .
V: TRBV28
J: TRBJ1-5

CDR3: CASSIRGSYNEQFF
DNA: TGTGCCAGTAGTATACGGGGCTCCTACAATGAGCAGTTCTTC
D: .
size: .
V: TRBV19
J: TRBJ2-1

CDR3: CASSYSKDNEQYF
DNA: TGTGCCAGCAGTTACTCGAAGGACAACGAGCAGTACTTC
D: .
size: .
V: TRBV6-5
J: TRBJ2-7

CDR3: CASSLAVTQGRLDEQFF
DNA: TGCGCCAGCAGCTTGGCCGTTACCCAGGGTCGGCTGGATGAGCAGTTCTTC
D: .
size: .
V: TRBV5-1
J: TRBJ2-1

CDR3: CAWSVIRGSEETQYF
DNA: TGTGCCTGGAGTGTCATCCGGGGGTCGGAGGAGACCCAGTACTTC
D: .
size: .
V: TRBV30
J: TRBJ2-5

CDR3: CASTPTGSNQPQHF
DNA: TGCGCCAGCACCCCGACAGGTAGCAATCAGCCCCAGCATTTT
D: .
size: .
V: TRBV10-2
J: TRBJ1-5

CDR3: CASSQDRYTEAFF
DNA: TGTGCCAGCAGCCAAGACAGGTACACTGAAGCTTTCTTT
D: .
size: few
V: TRBV12-3/TRBV12-4
J: TRBJ1-1

CDR3: CASSLTGGEGTGELFF
DNA: TGTGCCAGTAGTTTGACAGGGGGCGAGGGCACCGGGGAGCTGTTTTTT
D: TRBD1
size: .
V: TRBV19
J: TRBJ2-2

CDR3: CASPFLGRRGELFF
DNA: TGCGCCAGCCCCTTTTTGGGGAGACGCGGGGAGCTGTTTTTT
D: .
size: .
V: TRBV4-3
J: TRBJ2-2

CDR3: CASSPGTGAPNEQFF
DNA: TGTGCCAGCAGTCCCGGGACAGGGGCGCCTAATGAGCAGTTCTTC
D: TRBD1
size: few
V: TRBV6-5
J: TRBJ2-1

CDR3: CASSQTGGGEKLFF
DNA: TGTGCCAGTAGCCAGACAGGGGGCGGCGAAAAACTGTTTTTT
D: TRBD1
size: .
V: TRBV19
J: TRBJ1-4

CDR3: CASSPPLAGDTQYF
DNA: TGTGCCAGCAGCCCGCCCTTGGCCGGGGATACGCAGTATTTT
D: .
size: .
V: TRBV3-1/TRBV3-2
J: TRBJ2-3

CDR3: CASSSLDRAGQETQYF
DNA: TGTGCCAGCAGCTCACTGGACAGGGCGGGACAAGAGACCCAGTACTTC
D: TRBD1
size: .
V: TRBV7-9
J: TRBJ2-5

CDR3: CASSSRQGPDTQYF
DNA: TGTGCCAGTAGTTCCAGACAGGGGCCAGATACGCAGTATTTT
D: TRBD1
size: .
V: TRBV19
J: TRBJ2-3

CDR3: CASSQEGLTSGDDNEQFF
DNA: TGCGCCAGCAGCCAAGAAGGGTTGACTAGCGGAGACGACAATGAGCAGTTCTTC
D: TRBD2
size: .
V: TRBV4-3
J: TRBJ2-1

CDR3: CSVPRRADTQYF
DNA: TGCAGCGTCCCACGGAGGGCAGATACGCAGTATTTT
D: .
size: .
V: TRBV29-1
J: TRBJ2-3

CDR3: CASRQGQASSYEQYF
DNA: TGTGCCAGCAGACAAGGCCAGGCGAGCTCCTACGAGCAGTACTTC
D: .
size: .
V: TRBV28
J: TRBJ2-7

CDR3: CASSLDGGYNEQFF
DNA: TGTGCCAGCAGCTTAGACGGCGGATACAATGAGCAGTTCTTC
D: .
size: .
V: TRBV11-2
J: TRBJ2-1

CDR3: CASSLDQGANQPQHF
DNA: TGTGCCAGCAGCTTGGACCAGGGCGCCAATCAGCCCCAGCATTTT
D: .
size: .
V: TRBV5-8
J: TRBJ1-5

CDR3: CASSLSSGVEKLFF
DNA: TGTGCCAGCAGTTTATCGTCAGGGGTTGAAAAACTGTTTTTT
D: .
size: .
V: TRBV27
J: TRBJ1-4

CDR3: CASSRRAGGQGDGNTIYF
DNA: TGTGCCAGTAGTAGAAGGGCGGGAGGTCAGGGCGATGGAAACACCATATATTTT
D: .
size: once
V: TRBV19
J: TRBJ1-3

CDR3: CASSSGQIGGAFF
DNA: TGTGCCAGCAGTTCAGGACAGATCGGGGGGGCTTTCTTT
D: .
size: .
V: TRBV27
J: TRBJ1-1

CDR3: CASSLGVFPYNEQFF
DNA: TGTGCCAGCAGTTTGGGAGTTTTTCCCTACAATGAGCAGTTCTTC
D: .
size: .
V: TRBV5-8
J: TRBJ2-1

CDR3: CASSYGQGDEGYTF
DNA: TGTGCCAGCAGCTACGGACAGGGGGATGAGGGCTACACCTTC
D: TRBD1
size: .
V: TRBV5-6
J: TRBJ1-2

CDR3: CATATSSNQPQHF
DNA: TGTGCCACCGCAACTAGCAGCAATCAGCCCCAGCATTTT
D: .
size: .
V: TRBV19
J: TRBJ1-5

CDR3: CASSEDRGSNQPQHF
DNA: TGTGCCAGCAGTGAAGACAGGGGTAGCAATCAGCCCCAGCATTTT
D: TRBD1
size: .
V: TRBV6-1
J: TRBJ1-5

CDR3: CASSLSTGPNEKLFF
DNA: TGTGCCAGCAGCCTATCGACAGGGCCTAATGAAAAACTGTTTTTT
D: TRBD1
size: .
V: TRBV7-2
J: TRBJ1-4

CDR3: CASSVTGTENSPLHF
DNA: TGTGCCAGCAGCGTAACCGGGACAGAAAATTCACCCCTCCACTTT
D: TRBD1
size: .
V: TRBV9
J: TRBJ1-6

CDR3: CASSTGYTGANVLTF
DNA: TGTGCCAGTAGTACAGGGTACACTGGGGCCAACGTCCTGACTTTC
D: .
size: .
V: TRBV19
J: TRBJ2-6

CDR3: CASSQDRSSGANVLTF
DNA: TGCGCCAGCAGCCAAGATAGGAGCTCTGGGGCCAACGTCCTGACTTTC
D: .
size: few
V: TRBV4-1
J: TRBJ2-6

CDR3: CASSLDLTGGRAYEQYF
DNA: TGTGCCAGCAGCTTAGATCTAACCGGGGGAAGGGCCTACGAGCAGTACTTC
D: .
size: .
V: TRBV11-2
J: TRBJ2-7

CDR3: CASSVDRVAKNIQYF
DNA: TGTGCTAGCAGCGTTGACAGGGTAGCCAAAAACATTCAGTACTTC
D: TRBD1
size: .
V: TRBV7-7
J: TRBJ2-4

CDR3: CASSLLEGKAFF
DNA: TGTGCCAGCAGTTTGTTGGAGGGCAAAGCTTTCTTT
D: .
size: once
V: TRBV12-3/TRBV12-4
J: TRBJ1-1

CDR3: CASSYSFGRRSDTQYF
DNA: TGTGCCAGCAGTTACTCGTTCGGGAGGAGATCAGATACGCAGTATTTT
D: TRBD2
size: .
V: TRBV6-5
J: TRBJ2-3

CDR3: CASSLGLAVTSEQYF
DNA: TGTGCCAGCAGCTTGGGGCTAGCGGTAACCTCCGAGCAGTACTTC
D: TRBD2
size: .
V: TRBV5-5
J: TRBJ2-7

CDR3: CASSLTGLSGNTIYF
DNA: TGTGCCAGCAGCTTGACAGGGCTCTCTGGAAACACCATATATTTT
D: TRBD1
size: .
V: TRBV11-2
J: TRBJ1-3

CDR3: CASSVASTDTQYF
DNA: TGTGCCAGCAGCGTGGCCAGCACAGATACGCAGTATTTT
D: .
size: .
V: TRBV9
J: TRBJ2-3

CDR3: CSAQQREGEFF
DNA: TGCAGTGCTCAACAGCGGGAGGGTGAGTTCTTC
D: TRBD2
size: once
V: TRBV20-1
J: TRBJ2-1

CDR3: CASSQESPDGTGDTGELFF
DNA: TGCGCCAGCAGCCAAGAATCTCCTGACGGGACTGGAGACACCGGGGAGCTGTTTTTT
D: .
size: .
V: TRBV4-1
J: TRBJ2-2

CDR3: CASSPSYEQYF
DNA: TGTGCCAGCAGTCCCAGCTACGAGCAGTACTTC
D: .
size: .
V: TRBV6-6
J: TRBJ2-7

CDR3: CASSEADRGHNEQFF
DNA: TGCGCCAGCAGTGAGGCGGACAGGGGCCACAATGAGCAGTTCTTC
D: TRBD1
size: .
V: TRBV10-2
J: TRBJ2-1

CDR3: CASSPGLKTQYF
DNA: TGTGCCAGCAGCCCGGGACTAAAAACGCAGTATTTT
D: TRBD2
size: .
V: TRBV7-2
J: TRBJ2-3

CDR3: CASSRLNTEAFF
DNA: TGTGCCAGCAGCCGACTCAACACTGAAGCTTTCTTT
D: .
size: .
V: TRBV6-5
J: TRBJ1-1

CDR3: CASSRDRRSSDEQFF
DNA: TGTGCCAGCAGTCGGGACAGGCGTTCCTCGGATGAGCAGTTCTTC
D: TRBD1
size: .
V: TRBV2
J: TRBJ2-1

CDR3: CASSQSYGTGNTEAFF
DNA: TGTGCCAGCAGCCAGTCCTACGGGACAGGGAACACTGAAGCTTTCTTT
D: TRBD1
size: .
V: TRBV3-1/TRBV3-2
J: TRBJ1-1

CDR3: CASSQASGGTGGLYEQYF
DNA: TGCGCCAGCAGCCAAGCTTCCGGCGGGACAGGGGGCCTATACGAGCAGTACTTC
D: TRBD1
size: once
V: TRBV4-3
J: TRBJ2-7

CDR3: CASSVGGIYTGELFF
DNA: TGTGCCAGCAGCGTGGGGGGCATATACACCGGGGAGCTGTTTTTT
D: .
size: .
V: TRBV5-4
J: TRBJ2-2

CDR3: CASSQDPATNEKLFF
DNA: TGCGCCAGCAGCCAAGATCCCGCAACTAATGAAAAACTGTTTTTT
D: .
size: once
V: TRBV4-1
J: TRBJ1-4

CDR3: CASSPPLRFDKKGNTIYF
DNA: TGTGCCAGCAGCCCACCCCTGAGATTCGATAAAAAGGGGAACACCATATATTTT
D: .
size: .
V: TRBV7-9
J: TRBJ1-3

CDR3: CASSALGLAGSSYNEQFF
DNA: TGTGCCAGCAGCGCCCTAGGACTAGCGGGAAGCTCCTACAATGAGCAGTTCTTC
D: TRBD2
size: .
V: TRBV9
J: TRBJ2-1